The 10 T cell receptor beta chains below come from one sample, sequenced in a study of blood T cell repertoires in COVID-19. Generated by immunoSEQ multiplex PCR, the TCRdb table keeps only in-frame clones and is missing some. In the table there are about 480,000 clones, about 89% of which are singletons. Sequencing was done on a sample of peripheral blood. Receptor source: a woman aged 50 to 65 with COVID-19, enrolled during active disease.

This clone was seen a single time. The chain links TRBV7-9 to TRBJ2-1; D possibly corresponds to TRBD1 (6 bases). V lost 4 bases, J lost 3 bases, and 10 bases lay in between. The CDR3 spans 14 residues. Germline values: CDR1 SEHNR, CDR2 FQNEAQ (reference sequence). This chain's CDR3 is CASSSGTHYNEQFF. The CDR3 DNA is TGTGCCAGCAGCTCCGGGACACACTACAATGAGCAGTTCTTC.

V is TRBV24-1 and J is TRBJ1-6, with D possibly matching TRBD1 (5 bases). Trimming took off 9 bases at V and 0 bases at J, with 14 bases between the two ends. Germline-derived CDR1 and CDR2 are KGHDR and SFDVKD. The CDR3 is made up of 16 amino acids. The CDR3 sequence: CATVQGSSSYNSPLHF. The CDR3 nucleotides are TGTGCCACCGTGCAGGGCTCGAGCTCCTATAATTCACCCCTCCACTTT.

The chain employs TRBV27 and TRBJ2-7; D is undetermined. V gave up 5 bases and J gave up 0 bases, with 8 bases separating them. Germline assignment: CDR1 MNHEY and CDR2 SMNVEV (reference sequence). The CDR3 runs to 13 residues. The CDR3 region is CASSPLSSYEQYF. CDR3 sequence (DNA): TGTGCCAGCAGTCCATTGAGCTCCTACGAGCAGTACTTC.

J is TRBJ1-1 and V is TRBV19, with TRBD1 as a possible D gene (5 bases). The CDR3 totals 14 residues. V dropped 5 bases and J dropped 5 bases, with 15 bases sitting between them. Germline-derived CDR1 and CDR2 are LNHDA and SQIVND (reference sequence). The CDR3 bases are TGTGCCAGTAGTCCACAGGACGACCGAACTGAAGCTTTCTTT. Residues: CASSPQDDRTEAFF.

The CDR3: CASTTTAGGNGYTF. DNA of the CDR3: TGTGCCAGCACCACCACCGCGGGGGGGAATGGCTACACCTTC. This rearrangement joins TRBV2 to TRBJ1-2; weak D call: TRBD1 (5 bases). The germline gives CDR1 SNHLY, CDR2 FYNNEI. Trimming took off 7 bases at V and 6 bases at J, with 18 bases between the two ends. The length of the CDR3 is 14 residues.

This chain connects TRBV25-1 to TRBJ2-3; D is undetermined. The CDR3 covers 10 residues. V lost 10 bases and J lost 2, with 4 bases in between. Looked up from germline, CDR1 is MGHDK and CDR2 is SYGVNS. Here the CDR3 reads CANYTDTQYF. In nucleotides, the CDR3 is TGTGCCAACTACACAGATACGCAGTATTTT.

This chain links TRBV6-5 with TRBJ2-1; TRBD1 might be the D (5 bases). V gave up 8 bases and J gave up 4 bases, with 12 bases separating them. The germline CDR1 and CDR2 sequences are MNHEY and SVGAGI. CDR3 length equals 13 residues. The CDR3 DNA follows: TGTGCCAGCCGATTTGACAGTTACAATGAGCAGTTCTTC. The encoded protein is CASRFDSYNEQFF.

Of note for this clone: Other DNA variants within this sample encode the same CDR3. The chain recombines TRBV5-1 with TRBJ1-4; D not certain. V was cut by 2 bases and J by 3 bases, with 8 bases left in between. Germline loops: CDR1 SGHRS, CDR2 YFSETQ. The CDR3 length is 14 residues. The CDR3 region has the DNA TGCGCCAGCAGCTTAGGCGGGGCTAATGAAAAACTGTTTTTT. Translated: CASSLGGANEKLFF. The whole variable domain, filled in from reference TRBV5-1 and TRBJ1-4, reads KAGVTQTPRYLIKTRGQQVTLSCSPISGHRSVSWYQQTPGQGLQFLFEYFSETQRNKGNFPGRFSGRQFSNSRSEMNVSTLELGDSALYLCASSLGGANEKLFFGSGTQLSVL.

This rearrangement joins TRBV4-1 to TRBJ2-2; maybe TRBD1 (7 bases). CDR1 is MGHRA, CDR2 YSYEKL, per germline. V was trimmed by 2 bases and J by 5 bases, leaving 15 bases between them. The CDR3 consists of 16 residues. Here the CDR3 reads CASSQYTGAGTGELFF. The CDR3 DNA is TGCGCCAGCAGCCAATATACAGGGGCGGGGACCGGGGAGCTGTTTTTT.

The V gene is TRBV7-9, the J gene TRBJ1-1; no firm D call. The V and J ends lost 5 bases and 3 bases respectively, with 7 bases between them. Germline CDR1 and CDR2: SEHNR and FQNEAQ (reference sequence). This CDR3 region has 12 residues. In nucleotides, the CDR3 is TGTGCCAGCAGCCTACCCCACACTGAAGCTTTCTTT. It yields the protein CASSLPHTEAFF.